This passage covers 18 T cell receptor beta chains from one sample sequenced in a study of shared T cell receptors in the human thymus. The protocol was immunoSEQ multiplex PCR, while the TCRdb copy is restricted to in-frame clones and leaves out a portion. The table has hundreds of thousands of clones, around 87% seen once. The same sample was also studied in work on human thymus T cells.

The material sequenced was thymocytes. Every receptor here comes from a boy younger than two with a congenital heart defect.

V is TRBV10-3 and J is TRBJ2-7; TRBD2 might be the D (5 bases). The CDR3 covers 14 residues. Germline-derived CDR1 and CDR2 are ENHRY and SYGVKD. V was trimmed by 2 bases and J by 5 bases, leaving 13 bases between them. The CDR3 coding sequence is TGTGCCATCAGTGAGAGCCAGAGCGGCCACGAGCAGTACTTC. Its protein product is CAISESQSGHEQYF.

V gene TRBV29-1 combines with J gene TRBJ2-3; TRBD2 aligns across 11 bases. V was clipped by 7 bases and J by 1 base; unmatched bases: 13. The germline CDR1 and CDR2 sequences are SQVTM and ANQGSEA. The CDR3 is 17 amino acids. CDR3 sequence reads: CSGRGQTSGSGTDTQYF. The CDR3, as DNA: TGCAGCGGACGGGGCCAAACTAGCGGGAGTGGCACAGATACGCAGTATTTT.

CDR3 nucleotide sequence: TGTGCCAGCAGTTCAGGGAGCACAGATACGCAGTATTTT. Protein sequence: CASSSGSTDTQYF. The chain links TRBV25-1 to TRBJ2-3, with D maybe TRBD1 (5 bases). This CDR3 has 13 residues. With 5 bases removed from V and 0 bases from J, the gap between germline ends came to 6 bases. The germline V gene encodes CDR1 MGHDK and CDR2 SYGVNS.

The rearrangement joins TRBV7-3 to TRBJ2-1; D gene unclear. CDR1 is SGHTA, CDR2 FQGTGA, per germline. The CDR3 runs 18 residues. V lost 1 base to trimming and J lost 0 bases, with 16 bases between them. The CDR3 DNA reads as TGTGCCAGCAGCTTAAAAGACCCCAGTGCAGGCTCCTACAATGAGCAGTTCTTC. It yields the protein CASSLKDPSAGSYNEQFF.

The V call is TRBV5-1, the J call TRBJ2-3, with D perhaps matching TRBD2 (6 bases). Trimming took 0 bases from V and 3 from J, leaving 8 bases between them. The CDR3 contains 14 residues. Germline V gives CDR1 SGHRS, CDR2 YFSETQ. CDR3 sequence: CASSLVRETDTQYF. Written as DNA, the CDR3 is TGCGCCAGCAGCTTGGTTCGGGAGACAGATACGCAGTATTTT.

The chain employs TRBV27 and TRBJ2-1; 10 bases line up with TRBD2. The V gene end was trimmed by 10 bases and the J gene end by 0 bases; junction bases not matched to a gene: 12. Looked up from germline, CDR1 is MNHEY and CDR2 is SMNVEV (reference sequence). CDR3 length: 17 amino acids. CDR3 sequence reads: CATKPGLAGASYNEQFF. The DNA for the CDR3 is TGTGCCACCAAACCCGGGCTAGCGGGAGCCTCCTACAATGAGCAGTTCTTC.

This chain joins TRBV4-3 and TRBJ2-6, with D perhaps TRBD1 (5 bases). CDR3 size: 18 residues. V lost 0 bases and J 4 bases, leaving 16 bases between the germline ends. Looked up from germline, CDR1 is LGHNA and CDR2 is YSLEER. CDR3 region: CASSQDSGSLSGANVLTF. CDR3 nucleotides: TGCGCCAGCAGCCAAGATTCAGGGTCACTTTCCGGGGCCAACGTCCTGACTTTC.

The chain is built from TRBV6-6 and TRBJ1-5; D remains ambiguous. In germline, CDR1 is MNHNY, CDR2 SVGAGI (reference sequence). CDR3 length: 13 amino acids. The germline V and J ends were trimmed by 6 bases and 3 bases, with 9 bases remaining between them. In DNA, the CDR3 is TGTGCCAGCAGCTACCCCCTCAATCAGCCCCAGCATTTT. Its protein is CASSYPLNQPQHF.

This rearrangement joins TRBV23-1 to TRBJ2-1; 16 nucleotides line up with TRBD2. TRBV23-1 is identified as an open reading frame with a role that is uncertain. The CDR3 length is 17 residues. V was pared by 3 bases and J by 2 bases, with 1 base of the junction left unmatched. CDR3: CASSQGLAGGPYNEQFF. The CDR3 nucleotides read TGCGCCAGCAGTCAGGGACTAGCGGGAGGGCCCTACAATGAGCAGTTCTTC.

This rearrangement joins TRBV28 to TRBJ1-4; a weak D match, TRBD1 (5 bases). The CDR3 consists of 17 residues. The germline V gene has CDR1 MDHEN and CDR2 SYDVKM. V was pared by 7 bases and J by 2 bases, with 20 bases between. The CDR3 reads CASNGGSWDRTNEKLFF. The CDR3 DNA reads as TGTGCCAGCAACGGGGGGAGTTGGGACCGTACTAATGAAAAACTGTTTTTT. The full variable domain, in which reference TRBV28 and TRBJ1-4 provide the parts outside the CDR3, is DVKVTQSSRYLVKRTGEKVFLECVQDMDHENMFWYRQDPGLGLRLIYFSYDVKMKEKGDIPEGYSVSREKKERFSLILESASTNQTSMYLCASNGGSWDRTNEKLFFGSGTQLSVL.

This clone was observed once. The chain recombines TRBV27 with TRBJ2-5, with 8 nucleotides matching TRBD1. The CDR3 extends over 16 amino acids. Looked up from germline, CDR1 is MNHEY and CDR2 is SMNVEV (reference sequence). Trimming at V came to 5 bases and at J to 2 bases, leaving 10 bases not matched to a gene. CDR3 region: CASSPLGQGLQETQYF. The CDR3 nucleotides read TGTGCCAGCAGTCCACTCGGACAGGGCCTTCAAGAGACCCAGTACTTC.

The chain carries TRBV12-5 and TRBJ2-1; 11 bases are a match to TRBD2. Trimming at V came to 1 base and at J to 3 bases, leaving 11 bases not matched to a gene. Germline V lookup: CDR1 LGHNT, CDR2 FRNRAP. The CDR3 has 19 residues. Here the CDR3 DNA reads TGTGCTAGTGGTTTGGCCGTCTATGGTAGCGGGAGGGACTACAATGAGCAGTTCTTC. Protein product: CASGLAVYGSGRDYNEQFF.

The chain combines TRBV14 with TRBJ1-3; tentatively, D is TRBD1 (6 bases). Deletions cut 1 base from V and 0 bases from J, with 16 bases between. CDR1 is SGHDN and CDR2 is FVKESK in the germline V gene. CDR3 length: 18 amino acids. DNA of the CDR3: TGTGCCAGCAGCCAAGTGCGGGGGCCATTCAACTCTGGAAACACCATATATTTT. It specifies CASSQVRGPFNSGNTIYF.

V is TRBV4-2 and J is TRBJ2-1, with 7 bases that match TRBD1. The J segment lost 10 bases and the V segment lost 4 bases, leaving 19 bases of the junction unmatched. CDR1 and CDR2 (germline): LGHNA, YNFKEQ. The CDR3 length is 17 residues. The CDR3 loop is CASSPKEFGQGVKEQFF. The CDR3 region has the DNA TGTGCCAGCAGCCCAAAGGAGTTTGGGCAGGGGGTTAAGGAGCAGTTCTTC.

This clone showed up just a few times. The J gene is TRBJ1-3, the V gene TRBV19; 8 nucleotides align to TRBD1. The CDR3 is made up of 15 amino acids. Germline V gene lookup returns CDR1 LNHDA and CDR2 SQIVND (reference sequence). The J segment lost 3 bases and the V segment lost 6 bases, leaving 7 bases of the junction unmatched. This CDR3 is CASSFRGLSGNTIYF. The CDR3 nucleotides are TGTGCCAGTAGCTTCAGGGGGCTGAGTGGAAACACCATATATTTT.

This chain joins TRBV6-4 and TRBJ2-3; weak D call: TRBD2 (5 bases). CDR3 length: 14 residues. CDR1 and CDR2 (germline): MRHNA, SNTAGT. Written as DNA, the CDR3 is TGTGCTCCGAGGACTGGGGTTAGCACAGATACGCAGTATTTT. Its translation is CAPRTGVSTDTQYF.

The rearrangement joins TRBV10-1 to TRBJ2-1; TRBD1 matches at 10 bases. In germline, CDR1 is WNHNN, CDR2 SYGVQD (reference sequence). The CDR3 totals 15 residues. J was trimmed by 6 bases and V by 5 bases; bases with no gene match: 7. For the CDR3, the DNA is TGCGCCAGCAGTCGACAGGACAGGGGGAGCAATGAGCAGTTCTTC. Translation gives CASSRQDRGSNEQFF.

This rearrangement joins TRBV25-1 to TRBJ1-1, with a possible D match to TRBD1 (5 bases). CDR3 length: 18 amino acids. V lost 1 base to trimming and J lost 3 bases, with 21 bases between them. Germline lookup yields CDR1 MGHDK and CDR2 SYGVNS. CDR3 amino acids: CASSESVRGRGSDTEAFF. The DNA of the CDR3 is TGTGCCAGCAGTGAATCGGTTCGTGGGAGGGGATCGGACACTGAAGCTTTCTTT.